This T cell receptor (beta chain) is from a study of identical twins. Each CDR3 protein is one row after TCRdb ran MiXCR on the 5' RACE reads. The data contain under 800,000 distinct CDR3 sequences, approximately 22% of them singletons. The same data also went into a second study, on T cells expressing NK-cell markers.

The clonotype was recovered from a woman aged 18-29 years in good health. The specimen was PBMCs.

The CDR3 region has the DNA TGTGCCAGCAGTCCACATACCGGGACAGAACCTAACTATGGCTACACCTTC. Translation gives CASSPHTGTEPNYGYTF. The chain has TRBV3-1 and TRBJ1-2, with 7 bases fitting TRBD1. The CDR3 extends over 17 amino acids. Trimming at V came to 6 bases and at J to 0 bases, leaving 13 bases not matched to a gene. The germline V gene has CDR1 LGHDT and CDR2 YNNKEL (reference sequence).